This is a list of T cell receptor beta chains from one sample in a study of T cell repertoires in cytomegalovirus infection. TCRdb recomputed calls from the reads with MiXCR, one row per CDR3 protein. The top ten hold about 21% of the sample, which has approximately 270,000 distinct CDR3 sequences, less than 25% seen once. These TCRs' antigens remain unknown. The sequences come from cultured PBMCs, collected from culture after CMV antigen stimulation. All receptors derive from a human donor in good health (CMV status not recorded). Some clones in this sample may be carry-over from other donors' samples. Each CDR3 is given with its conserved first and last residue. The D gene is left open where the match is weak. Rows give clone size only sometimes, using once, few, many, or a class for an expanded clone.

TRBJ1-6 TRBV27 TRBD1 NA TGTGCCAGCAGTTTATCGAGCGGGACAGGGTTTGCACCCCTCCACTTT CASSLSSGTGFAPLHF
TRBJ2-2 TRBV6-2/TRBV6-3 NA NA TGTGCCAGCAGTTACCCAATAGCAGCGAACACCGGGGAGCTGTTTTTT CASSYPIAANTGELFF
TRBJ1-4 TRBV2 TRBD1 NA TGTGCCAGCAGACTCCTTGGGACAGGGGGTGAAAAACTGTTTTTT CASRLLGTGGEKLFF
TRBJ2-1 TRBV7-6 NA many TGTGCCAGCAGCTTAGGAGGGGGGTTTGTCAATGAGCAGTTCTTC CASSLGGGFVNEQFF
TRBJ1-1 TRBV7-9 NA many TGTGCCAGCAGCTTAGTCCGGAAATTAGGACCTGAAGCTTTCTTT CASSLVRKLGPEAFF
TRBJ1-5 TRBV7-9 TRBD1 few TGTGCCAGCAGCTTGTCCGGGACAGAGCCCTCAGTTTACAATCAGCCCCAGCATTTT CASSLSGTEPSVYNQPQHF
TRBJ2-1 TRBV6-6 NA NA TGTGCCAGCAGTTACTCGGTAGGGGGTGAGCAGTTCTTC CASSYSVGGEQFF
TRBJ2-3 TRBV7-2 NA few TGTGCCAGCAGCAGCATGGGGGTCACAGATACGCAGTATTTT CASSSMGVTDTQYF
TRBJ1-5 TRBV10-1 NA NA TGCGCCAGCAGTGAGAACAGGGACCAGCCCCAGCATTTT CASSENRDQPQHF
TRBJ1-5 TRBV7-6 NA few TGTGCCAGCAGCTCTTTCACCAAAAATCAGCCCCAGCATTTT CASSSFTKNQPQHF
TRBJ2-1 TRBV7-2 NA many TGTGCCAGCAGCTCCCCCGGGAGCTATGAGCAGTTCTTC CASSSPGSYEQFF
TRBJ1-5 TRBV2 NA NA TGTGCCAGCAGACTCGACCAGCCCCAGCATTTT CASRLDQPQHF
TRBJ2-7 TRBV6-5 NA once TGTGCCAGCAGTTACTCGGGGGACACTTCCTACGAGCAGTACTTC CASSYSGDTSYEQYF
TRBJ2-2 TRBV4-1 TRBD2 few TGTGCCAGCAGCCTTCGGGTAGCGGGAGGCCACCCCCTCGGGGAGCTGTTTTTT CASSLRVAGGHPLGELFF
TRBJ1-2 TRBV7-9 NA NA TGTGCCAGCAGCTTAGGAGGGAAAGAATATGGCTACACCTTC CASSLGGKEYGYTF
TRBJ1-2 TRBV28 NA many TGTGCCAGCAGTTTAGCAGCAAACTATGGCTACACCTTC CASSLAANYGYTF
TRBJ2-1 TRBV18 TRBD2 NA TGTGCCAGCTCTCTCGGGACTAGGTCCAATGAGCAGTTCTTC CASSLGTRSNEQFF
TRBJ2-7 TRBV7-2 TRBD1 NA TGTGCCAGCAGGGCAGGGGGAAATTTCGACGAGCAGTACTTC CASRAGGNFDEQYF
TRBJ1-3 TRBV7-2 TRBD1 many TGTGCCAGCAGGGGACAGGGTGGAAACACCATATATTTT CASRGQGGNTIYF
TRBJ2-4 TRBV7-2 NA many TGTGCCAGCAGCGACCCGGGACTCGGGAACATTCAGTACTTC CASSDPGLGNIQYF
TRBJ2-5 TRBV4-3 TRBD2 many TGCGCCAGCAGCCAACTAGCGGGAGTCGGAGAGACCCAGTACTTC CASSQLAGVGETQYF
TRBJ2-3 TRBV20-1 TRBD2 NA TGCAGTGCTAGACTTGTCATCCCTACCGGGACTAGCGGTCAAAGTTCTAGCACAGATACGCAGTATTTT CSARLVIPTGTSGQSSSTDTQYF
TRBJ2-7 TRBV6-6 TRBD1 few TGTGCCACCCAAACAGGGGTGAGCTCCTACGAGCAGTACTTC CATQTGVSSYEQYF
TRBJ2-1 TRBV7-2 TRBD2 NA TGTGCCAGCAGCCCTCGGCGGGGGGACAATGAGCAGTTCTTC CASSPRRGDNEQFF
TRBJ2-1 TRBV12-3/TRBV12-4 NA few TGTGCCAGCAGCATGGCACGGAACAATGAGCAGTTCTTC CASSMARNNEQFF
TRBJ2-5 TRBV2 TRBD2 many TGTGCCAGCAGCCCACTAGCGGGAAGCCAAGAGACCCAGTACTTC CASSPLAGSQETQYF
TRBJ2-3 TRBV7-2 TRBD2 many TGTGCCAGCAGCTTATTTGCGCGGGAGGGCAGTGGTACGCAGTATTTT CASSLFAREGSGTQYF
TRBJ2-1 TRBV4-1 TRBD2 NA TGCGCCAGCAGCCCCCGATGGACTAGCGGGAGTATCGATGAGCAGTTCTTC CASSPRWTSGSIDEQFF
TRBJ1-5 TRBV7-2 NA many TGTGCCAGCAGCTCGTTGGGGAGGAATCAGCCCCAGCATTTT CASSSLGRNQPQHF
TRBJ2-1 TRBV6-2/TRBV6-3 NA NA TGTGCCAGCAGTTTAGGGCTGAGGAATGAGCAGTTCTTC CASSLGLRNEQFF
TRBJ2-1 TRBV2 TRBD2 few TGTGCCAGCAGTGAACATGTAACTAGCGGTCACTACAATGAGCAGTTCTTC CASSEHVTSGHYNEQFF
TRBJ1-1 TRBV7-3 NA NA TGTGCCAGCAGAGTACCGCTTCCGGGGGACGGGGTTACTGAAGCTTTCTTT CASRVPLPGDGVTEAFF
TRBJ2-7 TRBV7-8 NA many TGTGCCAGCAGCAAAGAAGGGGACACCTACTCCTACGAGCAGTACTTC CASSKEGDTYSYEQYF
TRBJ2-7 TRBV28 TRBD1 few TGTGCCAGCAGCCCCCAGGCCAGGGGGAACGAGCAGTACTTC CASSPQARGNEQYF
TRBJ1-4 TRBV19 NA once TGTGCCAGTAGTATGGAGCGTAATGAAAAACTGTTTTTT CASSMERNEKLFF
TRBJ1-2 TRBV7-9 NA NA TGTGCCAGCAGCCACAGGACCGCCTATGGCTACACCTTC CASSHRTAYGYTF
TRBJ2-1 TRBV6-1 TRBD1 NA TGTGCCAGCAGGTTCGGACAGGAGTACAATGAGCAGTTCTTC CASRFGQEYNEQFF